The entry that follows covers one TCR beta chain sequence. Its antigen is unidentified. This CDR3 region has 15 residues. Trimming took off 3 bases at V and 2 bases at J, with 12 bases between the two ends. In germline, CDR1 is SGHTA, CDR2 FQGTGA. The sample originates from a study of OX40 agonist ivuxolimab in advanced cancers. Looking at the study overall: Across the patients, intravenous ivuxolimab was delivered every 2 weeks at 0.01 to 10 mg/kg. A male proportion of 70% to 90% was recorded, with mean age approximately 56 years and range 23 to 79.

Assay: immunoSEQ multiplex PCR; the TCRdb copy retains only in-frame clones and omits some. The top ten clones hold approximately 20% of a sample with tens of thousands of clones, 80% to 85% of them seen once. Study observations and caveats: Researchers did not determine the expanded peripheral T cells' antigen specificity.

The chain carries TRBV7-3 and TRBJ2-3; D tentatively reads TRBD1 or TRBD2 (6 bases each). Sequenced material: CD4+ or CD8+ T cells sorted from blood, taken in a trial of the OX40 agonist ivuxolimab. The sequence was collected from an adult with an advanced solid tumor such as melanoma, head and neck, liver or kidney cancer. The CDR3 region has the DNA TGTGCCAGCAGCTTGGAGGGGGTTCTCACAGATACGCAGTATTTT. Translated, it gives CASSLEGVLTDTQYF.